This entry lists 17 T cell receptor beta chains sequenced from one sample in a study of T cell repertoires in cytomegalovirus infection. MiXCR was run by TCRdb on the reads, yielding one entry per CDR3 protein. The sample lists about 160,000 distinct CDR3 sequences; roughly a sixth were seen once. The sequenced material came from CD8+ T cells from PBMCs. The receptors derive from a human donor in good health (CMV status not recorded). Some clones in this sample may be carry-over from other donors' samples.

The chain is built from TRBV29-1 and TRBJ2-1; 11 positions agree with TRBD2. The CDR3 is 16 residues long. CDR1 is SQVTM, CDR2 ANQGSEA, per germline. V shed 4 bases, J shed 6 bases, and the junction held 11 bases outside the gene matches. CDR3 DNA: TGCAGCGTTGTTGGTAGCGGGAGGGCCATCGCCAATGAGCAGTTCTTC. This gives the protein CSVVGSGRAIANEQFF.

This clonotype appeared many times. The chain has TRBV7-9 and TRBJ2-7; the match to TRBD2 covers 11 bases. With V trimmed by 5 bases and J by 4 bases, 7 bases remained unmatched. Per the germline V gene, CDR1 is SEHNR and CDR2 is FQNEAQ (reference sequence). The CDR3 runs to 15 residues. The DNA for the CDR3 is TGTGCCAGCAGCCCCACTAGCGGGAGTGGTTACGAGCAGTACTTC. This sequence encodes CASSPTSGSGYEQYF. Complete variable domain (other parts from reference TRBV7-9 and TRBJ2-7): DTGVSQNPRHKITKRGQNVTFRCDPISEHNRLYWYRQTLGQGPEFLTYFQNEAQLEKSRLLSDRFSAERPKGSFSTLEIQRTEQGDSAMYLCASSPTSGSGYEQYFGPGTRLTVT.

This clonotype was found a few times. The chain carries TRBV7-6 and TRBJ2-7; D unresolved. CDR1 and CDR2 (germline): SGHVS, FNYEAQ. This CDR3 is 17 amino acids long. Trimming took off 2 bases at V and 7 bases at J, with 24 bases between the two ends. The CDR3 is CASSLIESRRRGGEQYF. The CDR3 nucleotides are TGTGCCAGCAGCTTAATCGAGAGTAGGCGCCGAGGTGGGGAGCAGTACTTC.

This clonotype was picked up a small number of times. The chain recombines TRBV12-3 or TRBV12-4 with TRBJ1-1; 7 bases are shared with TRBD1. This CDR3 has 13 residues. Germline trimming cut 7 bases from V and 7 bases from J; bases unmatched to any gene: 9. The CDR3 loop is CASTTGTASEAFF. CDR3 bases: TGTGCCAGCACTACCGGGACAGCTAGTGAAGCTTTCTTT.

This clonotype was counted a few times. J is TRBJ1-1 and V is TRBV7-2; D unclear. The CDR3 extends over 14 amino acids. V lost 3 bases and J 0 bases, leaving 8 bases between the germline ends. Germline CDR1 SGHTA, CDR2 FQGNSA. The CDR3: CASSFLTLNTEAFF. CDR3 DNA: TGTGCCAGCAGCTTCCTGACCCTGAACACTGAAGCTTTCTTT.

CDR3 loop: CASSVPPAYEQYF. DNA for the CDR3: TGTGCCAGTAGTGTGCCGCCGGCCTACGAGCAGTACTTC. The chain has TRBV19 and TRBJ2-7; D not resolved. Germline CDR1 and CDR2: LNHDA and SQIVND (reference sequence). With 5 bases removed from V and 2 bases from J, the gap between germline ends came to 10 bases. This CDR3 has 13 residues.

The chain employs TRBV7-3 and TRBJ1-1; D uncertain. Germline V lookup: CDR1 SGHTA, CDR2 FQGTGA. Trimming removed 0 bases at V and 1 base at J, with 12 bases between. CDR3 length: 16 amino acids. The DNA for the CDR3 is TGTGCCAGCAGCTTAACAGTCGTCAGGACGAACACTGAAGCTTTCTTT. Its translation: CASSLTVVRTNTEAFF.

This clonotype was seen only a few times. The chain uses TRBV5-5 and TRBJ2-5, with D possibly being TRBD2 (5 bases). The CDR3 has 17 amino acids. Germline lookup yields CDR1 SGHKS and CDR2 YYEKEE (reference sequence). Trimming cost V 4 bases and J 2 bases, with 21 bases left between them. The CDR3 here is CASSTTRTSEGQETQYF. The CDR3 bases are TGTGCCAGCAGCACAACAAGGACCTCCGAGGGACAAGAGACCCAGTACTTC.

The sample holds a few counts of this clonotype. The chain employs TRBV11-3 and TRBJ1-1, with 7 bases identical to TRBD1. With 0 bases clipped from V and 4 bases from J, the junction kept 5 bases outside the gene matches. CDR3 length: 15 residues. Germline-derived CDR1 and CDR2 are SGHNT and YENEEA. The CDR3 is CASSLDRAGGTEAFF. In nucleotides, the CDR3 is TGTGCCAGCAGCTTAGATCGCGCAGGGGGCACTGAAGCTTTCTTT.

Only a few counts were recorded for this clonotype. This chain links TRBV6-6 with TRBJ1-1; D is uncertain. The germline gives CDR1 MNHNY, CDR2 SVGAGI (reference sequence). The CDR3 runs to 16 residues. Trimming left V 0 bases short and J 6 bases short, with 17 bases between. CDR3 loop: CASSYSPGQGRAEAFF. The CDR3 DNA reads TGTGCCAGCAGTTACTCTCCGGGCCAAGGTAGGGCTGAAGCTTTCTTT.

This clonotype has more than one count but fewer than ten. The V call is TRBV28, the J call TRBJ1-1; weak D call: TRBD1 (6 bases). Trimming shortened V by 5 bases and J by 5 bases, and 15 bases separated the two germline ends. The CDR3 consists of 14 residues. Germline loops: CDR1 MDHEN, CDR2 SYDVKM. The CDR3 DNA reads as TGTGCCAGCAGTAAATACAGGGTAGGGACTGAAGCTTTCTTT. Translating gives CASSKYRVGTEAFF.

The chain employs TRBV28 and TRBJ2-7; D may be TRBD1 (5 bases). Germline CDR1 is MDHEN and CDR2 is SYDVKM. V lost 5 bases to trimming and J lost 3 bases, with 8 bases between them. The CDR3 extends over 12 amino acids. This CDR3 is CASSRQFYEQYF. CDR3 DNA: TGTGCCAGCAGTCGACAGTTCTACGAGCAGTACTTC. The variable domain in full, with the rest retrieved from reference TRBV28 and TRBJ2-7, is DVKVTQSSRYLVKRTGEKVFLECVQDMDHENMFWYRQDPGLGLRLIYFSYDVKMKEKGDIPEGYSVSREKKERFSLILESASTNQTSMYLCASSRQFYEQYFGPGTRLTVT.

This clonotype showed up just a few times. V and J are TRBV7-6 and TRBJ2-3; tentative D call: TRBD2 (6 bases). CDR1 SGHVS and CDR2 FNYEAQ come from the germline V gene. V was clipped by 1 base and J by 3 bases, with 20 bases between them. The CDR3 is made up of 18 amino acids. The CDR3 region has the DNA TGTGCCAGCAGCTTAGATCGGGCGGGGCCGAAGGGAACAGATACGCAGTATTTT. Its protein product is CASSLDRAGPKGTDTQYF. The full variable domain, with the rest looked up from reference TRBV7-6 and TRBJ2-3, is GAGVSQSPRYKVTKRGQDVALRCDPISGHVSLYWYRQALGQGPEFLTYFNYEAQQDKSGLPNDRFSAERPEGSISTLTIQRTEQRDSAMYRCASSLDRAGPKGTDTQYFGPGTRLTVL.

The V and J genes are TRBV28 and TRBJ1-2; TRBD1 matches 9 bases. V was pared by 1 base and J by 4 bases, with 10 bases of the junction left unmatched. Germline V gene data show CDR1 as MDHEN and CDR2 as SYDVKM. This CDR3 comprises 17 residues. DNA for the CDR3: TGTGCCAGCAGTTTATTCAGGACAGGGGAATTGTCCTATGGCTACACCTTC. Amino acids: CASSLFRTGELSYGYTF.

This clonotype was found a few times. The chain combines TRBV7-2 with TRBJ1-2, with D possibly matching TRBD1 (5 bases). Between the trimmed V and J ends, which lost 7 bases and 6 bases, there was a span of 9 bases. This CDR3 is built from 11 residues. Per the germline V gene, CDR1 is SGHTA and CDR2 is FQGNSA. The DNA for the CDR3 is TGTGCCAGCACCAGGGCTAATGGCTACACCTTC. Its protein is CASTRANGYTF.

The V call is TRBV6-6, the J call TRBJ2-3, with 11 bases fitting TRBD2. Per the germline V gene, CDR1 is MNHNY and CDR2 is SVGAGI (reference sequence). The CDR3 consists of 16 residues. Germline trimming cut 2 bases from V and 5 bases from J; bases unmatched to any gene: 6. CDR3 DNA: TGTGCCAGCAGTTACACTAGCGGGGGAAGGGGAGATACGCAGTATTTT. It specifies CASSYTSGGRGDTQYF.

This clonotype was recorded a few times. V gene TRBV7-2 combines with J gene TRBJ2-1, with 12 nucleotides matching TRBD1. The length of the CDR3 is 14 residues. V lost 5 bases, J lost 9 bases, and 5 bases stayed unmatched. The germline V gene encodes CDR1 SGHTA and CDR2 FQGNSA. The CDR3 nucleotides read TGTGCCAGCAGCACCGGGACAGGGGGCGGTGAGCAGTTCTTC. Its protein product is CASSTGTGGGEQFF.